This T cell receptor beta chain was observed in a study of cytomegalovirus exposure and HLA in healthy donors. Background on the study: Membership in the Caucasian-associated ancestry cluster was found for 65% to 85% of 350 to 450 genotyped donors.

PCR primers comprised 60 Vbeta and 13 Jbeta primers. Some clones are missing from TCRdb's copy, which holds only in-frame ones; the method was immunoSEQ multiplex PCR. This table lists about 200,000 clones. Study-level findings and limits: It was 150 to 200 TCR beta chains that were listed as cytomegalovirus-associated. Later findings reportedly placed an Asian-associated ancestry cluster below the roughly 700-donor mean for N-insertions. The availability of immune exposure information extended only to CMV serostatus.

The V gene's germline CDR1 is LGHNA and CDR2 YNFKEQ. This CDR3 region has 17 residues. J lost 1 base, V lost 0 bases, and 6 bases had no gene match. A word on this clone: The antigen is not known.

Sample: PBMCs. The rearrangement links TRBV4-2 to TRBJ2-1, with TRBD2 matching 7 bases. The receptor's source is a man aged 25-45 years in good health and CMV-seronegative. The CDR3 sequence: CASSQDGPSGSYNEQFF. The CDR3 region has the DNA TGTGCCAGCAGCCAAGATGGGCCTAGCGGTTCCTACAATGAGCAGTTCTTC.